Listed below are T cell receptor beta chains from one sample, sequenced in a study of technical replicates of blood from a handful of donors. The table came from immunoSEQ multiplex PCR; TCRdb's copy has only in-frame clones and leaves some out. Of some 87,000 clones in the sample, 95% to 97% were seen once. Sample: T cells isolated from PBMCs. The receptors were gathered from a human donor in good health. Each CDR3 is given with its conserved first and last residue. A D gene is named only where the DNA matches it firmly. Some rows have no size entry. The others give once, few or many, or a class for an expanded clone.

>TRBJ2-7|NA|TRBD1|TRBV10-3
CAISEIDRGEYEQYF
TGTGCCATCAGTGAGATTGACAGGGGGGAGTACGAGCAGTACTTC
>TRBJ2-5|NA|NA|TRBV28
CAASLDRDLQETQYF
TGTGCTGCTTCGCTTGACAGGGACTTACAAGAGACCCAGTACTTC
>TRBJ1-2|NA|TRBD1|TRBV15
CATSRGQEYGYTF
TGTGCCACCAGCAGGGGACAGGAATATGGCTACACCTTC
>TRBJ2-5|NA|TRBD2|TRBV5-1
CASSFSGIAGVETQYF
TGCGCCAGCAGCTTTTCGGGAATAGCGGGAGTGGAGACCCAGTACTTC
>TRBJ2-5|NA|TRBD2|TRBV7-6
CASSKGLALGETQYF
TGTGCCAGCAGCAAAGGACTAGCCTTGGGAGAGACCCAGTACTTC
>TRBJ1-5|NA|NA|TRBV30
CAWRDGGLNQPQHF
TGTGCCTGGCGGGATGGGGGCCTCAATCAGCCCCAGCATTTT
>TRBJ2-7|NA|TRBD2|TRBV11-2
CASSLDSGGRNYEQYF
TGTGCCAGCAGCTTAGATTCCGGGGGGAGAAACTACGAGCAGTACTTC
>TRBJ2-5|NA|NA|TRBV28
CASSLKFSRETQYF
TGTGCCAGCAGTTTAAAGTTCTCTCGGGAGACCCAGTACTTC
>TRBJ1-1|NA|NA|TRBV19
CASSIGVREIGDTEAFF
TGTGCCAGTAGTATCGGAGTTCGGGAGATTGGAGACACTGAAGCTTTCTTT
>TRBJ2-3|NA|TRBD2|TRBV4-3
CASSQEGAGGRRTQYF
TGCGCCAGCAGCCAAGAAGGAGCGGGAGGGCGGAGAACGCAGTATTTT
>TRBJ2-7|NA|TRBD2|TRBV5-4
CASSLDLAGVEQYF
TGTGCCAGCAGCTTGGACCTAGCGGGAGTAGAGCAGTACTTC
>TRBJ1-4|once|NA|TRBV30
CASLGPSLVAGEKLFF
TGTGCCTCACTAGGGCCGTCATTGGTGGCCGGGGAAAAACTGTTTTTT
>TRBJ2-1|NA|TRBD1|TRBV7-9
CASSLGLGTGGGNEQFF
TGTGCCAGCAGCTTAGGTTTAGGGACAGGGGGAGGGAATGAGCAGTTCTTC
>TRBJ2-7|NA|TRBD1|TRBV6-5
CASSRDRVNEQYF
TGTGCCAGCAGCAGGGACAGGGTGAACGAGCAGTACTTC
>TRBJ2-7|NA|TRBD2|TRBV6-1
CASSLTSGYEQYF
TGTGCCAGCTCATTGACTAGCGGCTACGAGCAGTACTTC
>TRBJ2-3|NA|NA|TRBV9
CASSPLLDPDTQYF
TGTGCCAGCAGCCCCCTACTAGATCCAGATACGCAGTATTTT
>TRBJ2-1|NA|NA|TRBV19
CASTPGSYPGEQFF
TGTGCCAGTACCCCAGGCTCCTACCCAGGGGAGCAGTTCTTC
>TRBJ2-3|once|NA|TRBV5-1
CASSPGGVDTQYF
TGCGCCAGCAGCCCCGGTGGAGTGGATACGCAGTATTTT
>TRBJ2-1|NA|TRBD1|TRBV5-4
CASSPSDRGRSAYNEQFF
TGTGCCAGCAGCCCGAGCGACAGGGGAAGGAGCGCCTACAATGAGCAGTTCTTC
>TRBJ2-2|NA|TRBD2|TRBV10-3
CAIRASGAGELFF
TGTGCCATCAGGGCTAGCGGGGCCGGGGAGCTGTTTTTT
>TRBJ2-3|NA|TRBD2|TRBV10-1
CASSESTSASDTQYF
TGCGCCAGCAGTGAGTCGACTAGCGCTTCAGATACGCAGTATTTT
>TRBJ2-7|NA|NA|TRBV10-3
CAITGETYEQYF
TGTGCCATCACAGGGGAGACTTACGAGCAGTACTTC
>TRBJ1-3|NA|NA|TRBV7-6
CASSFAGVKAGNTIYF
TGTGCCAGCAGCTTTGCCGGGGTGAAAGCTGGAAACACCATATATTTT
>TRBJ2-5|NA|TRBD1|TRBV7-2
CASSLPGTVQETQYF
TGTGCCAGCAGCCTCCCCGGGACAGTCCAAGAGACCCAGTACTTC
>TRBJ1-3|NA|NA|TRBV30
CAWAWGAGNTIYF
TGTGCCTGGGCGTGGGGGGCTGGAAACACCATATATTTT
>TRBJ2-2|NA|TRBD1|TRBV4-1
CASSQRGQAGELFF
TGCGCCAGCAGCCAAAGGGGGCAAGCCGGGGAGCTGTTTTTT
>TRBJ1-1|NA|TRBD1|TRBV7-9
CASSSGTGEAFF
TGTGCCAGCAGCTCCGGGACAGGTGAAGCTTTCTTT
>TRBJ1-1|NA|TRBD1|TRBV7-2
CASSPGTGWGETEAFF
TGTGCCAGCAGCCCTGGGACAGGGTGGGGTGAGACTGAAGCTTTCTTT
>TRBJ2-1|NA|NA|TRBV13
CASSLLPNEQFF
TGTGCCAGCAGCTTACTTCCCAATGAGCAGTTCTTC
>TRBJ2-7|NA|TRBD1|TRBV27
CASSLGQGVYEQYF
TGTGCCAGCAGTTTAGGACAGGGGGTGTACGAGCAGTACTTC
>TRBJ2-1|NA|NA|TRBV6-1
CASKRRYRIYNEQFF
TGTGCCAGCAAGCGTAGGTACCGAATCTACAATGAGCAGTTCTTC
>TRBJ1-1|NA|NA|TRBV18
CASSPEGVEAFF
TGTGCCAGCTCACCAGAGGGAGTAGAAGCTTTCTTT
>TRBJ2-5|NA|NA|TRBV5-4
CASSWDLETQYF
TGTGCCAGCAGCTGGGACTTAGAGACCCAGTACTTC
>TRBJ2-7|NA|TRBD2|TRBV9
CASSGGTRADEQYF
TGTGCCAGCAGCGGGGGGACTAGAGCCGACGAGCAGTACTTC
>TRBJ2-1|NA|TRBD1|TRBV29-1
CSVVRDREYNEQFF
TGCAGCGTTGTCCGGGACAGGGAATACAATGAGCAGTTCTTC
>TRBJ2-1|NA|TRBD2|TRBV10-1
CASSEETSGKSYNEQFF
TGCGCCAGCAGTGAAGAGACTAGCGGAAAATCCTACAATGAGCAGTTCTTC
>TRBJ1-4|NA|NA|TRBV28
CASSFTRSNEKLFF
TGTGCCAGCAGTTTTACAAGGAGTAATGAAAAACTGTTTTTT
>TRBJ2-5|NA|NA|TRBV7-8
CASSPLETQYF
TGTGCCAGCAGCCCCCTAGAGACCCAGTACTTC
>TRBJ1-5|NA|NA|TRBV28
CASSLFVSLGQINQPQHF
TGTGCCAGCAGTTTATTTGTTTCATTGGGGCAGATTAATCAGCCCCAGCATTTT
>TRBJ1-2|NA|NA|TRBV5-4
CASSPKRGGSYTF
TGTGCCAGCAGCCCGAAACGGGGGGGAAGCTACACCTTC
>TRBJ2-1|NA|TRBD2|TRBV11-3
CASNSLGGRDNEQFF
TGTGCCAGCAACAGCCTCGGCGGGAGAGACAATGAGCAGTTCTTC
>TRBJ1-2|NA|NA|TRBV18
CASSPGRDYGYTF
TGTGCCAGCTCACCCGGGAGGGACTATGGCTACACCTTC
>TRBJ2-7|NA|NA|TRBV27
CASSLSRDISYEQYF
TGTGCCAGCAGTTTATCGAGGGATATCTCCTACGAGCAGTACTTC
>TRBJ2-3|NA|TRBD2|TRBV11-2
CASSPTSGRGDTQYF
TGTGCCAGCAGCCCCACTAGCGGGAGGGGAGATACGCAGTATTTT
>TRBJ2-7|once|TRBD1|TRBV28
CASSLWVDRGHEQYF
TGTGCCAGCAGTTTATGGGTGGACAGGGGCCACGAGCAGTACTTC
>TRBJ1-1|NA|NA|TRBV11-3
CASSLDRYTEAFF
TGTGCCAGCAGCTTAGACAGGTATACTGAAGCTTTCTTT
>TRBJ2-7|NA|NA|TRBV18
CASSSSSYEQYF
TGTGCCAGCTCTTCTAGCTCCTACGAGCAGTACTTC